The 10 T cell receptor beta chains reported below all come from one sample, sequenced in a study of cytomegalovirus exposure and HLA in healthy donors. PCR involved 60 Vbeta and 13 Jbeta primers. Sequenced by immunoSEQ multiplex PCR; TCRdb stores in-frame clones only, minus some. The sample holds roughly 160,000 clones; 77% are singletons and the top ten take more than 3.5%. The sample was PBMCs. These receptor sequences come from a man under 40 in good health and CMV-seropositive.

The chain combines TRBV4-1 with TRBJ2-5; possibly TRBD1 for D (7 bases). TRBJ2-7 matches the DNA end more closely, so the J call is doubtful. The CDR3 loop spans 14 amino acids. CDR1 MGHRA and CDR2 YSYEKL come from the germline V gene. CDR3: CASSLEGRGDEQYF. CDR3 DNA: TGCGCCAGCAGCCTCGAGGGCAGGGGGGACGAGCAGTACTTC.

The chain joins TRBV28 to TRBJ1-2; weak D call: TRBD1 (5 bases). The germline CDR1 and CDR2 sequences are MDHEN and SYDVKM. The V gene lost 8 bases and the J gene lost 2 bases, with 15 bases spanning the gap. CDR3 length equals 14 residues. The DNA of the CDR3 is TGTGCCAGCTCTTATGGGGGGGGAAACTATGGCTACACCTTC. Translation: CASSYGGGNYGYTF.

The V gene is TRBV5-1, the J gene TRBJ2-2; 7 bases map to TRBD1. Germline values: CDR1 SGHRS, CDR2 YFSETQ. V lost 7 bases and J lost 0; bases outside the gene matches: 3. This CDR3 has 14 residues. The CDR3 DNA follows: TGCGCCAGCGAAGGGGGCGCGAACACCGGGGAGCTGTTTTTT. Translating gives CASEGGANTGELFF. Full variable domain (outside the CDR3, taken from reference TRBV5-1 and TRBJ2-2): KAGVTQTPRYLIKTRGQQVTLSCSPISGHRSVSWYQQTPGQGLQFLFEYFSETQRNKGNFPGRFSGRQFSNSRSEMNVSTLELGDSALYLCASEGGANTGELFFGEGSRLTVL.

The genes are TRBV5-1 and TRBJ2-2; 8 bases line up with TRBD1. V shed 2 bases, J shed 4 bases, and the junction held 7 bases outside the gene matches. CDR3 length: 16 residues. Looked up from germline, CDR1 is SGHRS and CDR2 is YFSETQ. The CDR3 DNA follows: TGCGCCAGCAGCTTTACAGGGGGATCGGTCACCGGGGAGCTGTTTTTT. Residues: CASSFTGGSVTGELFF.

The table lists this clone with a few counts. CDR3 bases: TGTGCCAGCAGGGCGGGACAGGGCTACTCCTACGAGCAGTACTTC. Its translation: CASRAGQGYSYEQYF. The chain is built from TRBV27 and TRBJ2-7; 9 positions match TRBD1. The CDR3 is made up of 15 amino acids. V lost 6 bases and J lost 0; bases outside the gene matches: 6. Germline values: CDR1 MNHEY, CDR2 SMNVEV (reference sequence).

The gene calls are TRBV6-6 and TRBJ2-5; 8 positions match TRBD2. In germline, CDR1 is MNHNY, CDR2 SVGAGI (reference sequence). Losses at the gene ends were 6 bases for V and 2 bases for J; bases not matched to a gene: 5. The CDR3 has 14 residues. In DNA form, the CDR3 reads TGTGCCAGCAGGGCTCTAGCGGGTCAAGAGACCCAGTACTTC. This sequence encodes CASRALAGQETQYF.

This clone was seen a few times. This chain links TRBV7-2 with TRBJ1-6; no reliable D call. V lost 1 base and J lost 18, with 16 bases in between. The CDR3 has 13 residues. Germline values: CDR1 SGHTA, CDR2 FQGNSA. This chain's CDR3 is CASSLETGIGHHF. CDR3 nucleotides: TGTGCCAGCAGCTTAGAGACCGGGATCGGCCACCACTTT.

The chain employs TRBV6-1 and TRBJ2-7, with 13 nucleotides matching TRBD2. Germline values: CDR1 MNHNS, CDR2 SASEGT. The V segment lost 4 bases and the J segment 3 bases; nucleotides outside the gene matches: 6. The CDR3 is made up of 16 amino acids. The CDR3 nucleotides read TGTGCCAGCAGTGGACTAGCGGGGGGCCGATACTACGAGCAGTACTTC. It encodes CASSGLAGGRYYEQYF.

This clone turned up a few times. The chain recombines TRBV20-1 with TRBJ1-1; possibly TRBD1 for D (6 bases). Germline CDR1 reads DFQATT; CDR2 reads SNEGSKA (reference sequence). The CDR3 totals 11 residues. As DNA, the CDR3 is TGCAGAGGGGGGGGGCACACTGAAGCTTTCTTT. This gives the protein CRGGGHTEAFF.

The chain recombines TRBV29-1 with TRBJ2-3; D is possibly TRBD1 (6 bases). The CDR3 totals 16 residues. V dropped 6 bases and J dropped 0 bases, with 19 bases sitting between them. In germline, CDR1 is SQVTM, CDR2 ANQGSEA. CDR3 sequence (DNA): TGCAGCGTCACGCCCAACAGGGAAACTAGCACAGATACGCAGTATTTT. Translating it yields CSVTPNRETSTDTQYF.